The following is a TCR beta chain sequence with its context. This clonotype was seen only a few times. Its antigen target is currently unknown. Qualities for individual bases were not recorded, and no much larger clone is one base off. This sample was included in a study of blood T cells in healthy people across ages (dated by TCRdb to about 2015). For the study in its entirety: In model experiments, template switching captured about one uniquely barcoded TCR beta cDNA molecule for every two T cells. Donors of different ages were randomly distributed across sequencing lanes to avoid experimental bias. The study measured age-related changes in TCR beta repertoire diversity using deep sequencing normalized with unique cDNA molecular identifiers. Four age groups were formed from the donors: young (average roughly 15 years), middle-aged (approximately 40), aged (under 70) and long-lived (approximately 80). The study analyzed two additional independent replicas of 1 million unique cDNA reads from the same blood draw for two donors, one aged 18 to 30 and one aged 80 or older. Overall results and qualifications from the work: Bulk unsorted PBMC profiling prevented conclusive comparison of naive and antigen-experienced compartments. A strong correlation was found between observed TCR beta diversity and the percentage of naive T cells measured by flow cytometry. Because donor CMV infection status was unknown, age-related changes in expanded clonotypes were potentially confounded. As age increased, observed TCR beta diversity per million T cells dropped in a roughly linear way, and a significant reduction was already evident by age 40. Estimates of total diversity from one million sequenced T cells were regarded as lower bounds and underestimates. The long-lived group showed more naive CD4+ T cells, fewer expanded clones and increased TCR diversity than the aged group, suggesting age selection.

The 39 donors, aged about 6 to 95 years, were systemically healthy Caucasian individuals from Russia. About 10 milliliters of peripheral blood were collected from each donor into EDTA-treated Vacutainer tubes. Ficoll-Paque density-gradient centrifugation was used to isolate PBMCs, with at least 6 million per sample. Trizol reagent was used to extract total RNA from PBMCs, with at least 6 micrograms per sample. For every donor, flow cytometry on a PBMC aliquot measured the percentage of naive CD45RAhigh/CD27high T cells. Taken from the germline V gene, the CDR1 and CDR2 loops are ENHRY and SYGVKD. Relative to germline, V is 3 bases shorter and J is 2 bases shorter, with 18 bases between their ends. The CDR3 sequence holds 17 residues, the cysteine and phenylalanine included. Just CDR3 DNA is preserved here, 51 bases in frame from base 1. Library preparation was by 5' RACE. Sequencing took place on an Illumina HiSeq 2500. The second PCR ran for about 6 to 12 cycles and used a J-beta primer mix along with a sample-barcoded 5' primer. A template-switch 5' adaptor carrying 12 random nucleotides introduced a unique molecular identifier onto each TCR beta cDNA molecule. Each sample yielded at least 2.5 million CDR3-containing paired-end reads. All of the RNA was converted into first-strand cDNA using the Mint cDNA synthesis kit, with a TRBC-specific oligonucleotide serving as the primer. All cDNA was treated with uracil-DNA glycosylase and then went through a first 18-cycle PCR with the universal primers M1SS and BC2_uni_R. Per the source publication's procedure: For normalization, 1 million high-quality reads, each with a distinct molecular identifier, were randomly selected from each sample. Instead of being binned into consensus sequences, reads that shared molecular identifiers were thrown out. MiTCR, run with a Q25 quality threshold and the strictest error-elimination algorithm, handled CDR3 identification, clonotype clustering and error correction. A nonparametric unseen species model with Euler transformation was used to estimate a lower bound on total TCR beta diversity. TCRdb reanalyzed the raw reads on its own, using fastp at Q25 for trimming and MiXCR for clone calling, and kept in-frame beta chains. All rows with the same CDR3 protein become a single entry with the most common DNA and genes. None of the V and J calls come from the authors' own analysis; TCRdb made them. The sample table lists around 1,600,000 distinct CDR3 sequences, 42% of them with a count of one. The ten largest account for over 3.5% of the sample.

The sequence is built from TRBV10-3 and TRBJ2-3; TRBD1 is perhaps the D gene, given 6 matching bases. The receptor was isolated from a woman under 30 in good health. The sequenced material came from blood. At the DNA level, the sequence is TGTGCCATCAGTGATAGTAGGGGGACCACGCACACAGATACGCAGTATTTT. The translation is CAISDSRGTTHTDTQYF.